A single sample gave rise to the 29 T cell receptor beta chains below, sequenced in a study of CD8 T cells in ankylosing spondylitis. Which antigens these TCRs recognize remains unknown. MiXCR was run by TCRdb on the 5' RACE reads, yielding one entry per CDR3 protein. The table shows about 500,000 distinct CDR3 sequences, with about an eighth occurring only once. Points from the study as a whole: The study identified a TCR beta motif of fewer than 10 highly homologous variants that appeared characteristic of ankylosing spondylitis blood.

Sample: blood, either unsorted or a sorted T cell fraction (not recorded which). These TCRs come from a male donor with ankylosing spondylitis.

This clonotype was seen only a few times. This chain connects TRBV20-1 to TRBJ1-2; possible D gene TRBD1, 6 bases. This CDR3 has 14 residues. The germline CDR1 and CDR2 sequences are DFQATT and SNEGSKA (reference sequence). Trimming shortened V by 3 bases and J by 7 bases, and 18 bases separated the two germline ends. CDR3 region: CSASLRGARSGYTF. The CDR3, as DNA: TGCAGTGCTAGTTTGAGGGGGGCGCGTAGTGGCTACACCTTC.

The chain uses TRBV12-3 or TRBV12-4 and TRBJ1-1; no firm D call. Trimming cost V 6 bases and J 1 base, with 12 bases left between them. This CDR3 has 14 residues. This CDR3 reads CASSGVRGNTEAFF. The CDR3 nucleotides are TGTGCCAGCAGCGGCGTACGGGGGAACACTGAAGCTTTCTTT.

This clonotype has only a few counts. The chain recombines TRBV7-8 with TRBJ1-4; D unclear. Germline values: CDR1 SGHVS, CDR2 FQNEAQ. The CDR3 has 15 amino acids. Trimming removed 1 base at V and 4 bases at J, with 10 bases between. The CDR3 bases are TGTGCCAGCAGCTTAGTACCATGGGGTAATGAAAAACTGTTTTTT. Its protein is CASSLVPWGNEKLFF. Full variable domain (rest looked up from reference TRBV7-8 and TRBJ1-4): GAGVSQSPRYKVAKRGQDVALRCDPISGHVSLFWYQQALGQGPEFLTYFQNEAQLDKSGLPSDRFFAERPEGSVSTLKIQRTQQEDSAVYLCASSLVPWGNEKLFFGSGTQLSVL.

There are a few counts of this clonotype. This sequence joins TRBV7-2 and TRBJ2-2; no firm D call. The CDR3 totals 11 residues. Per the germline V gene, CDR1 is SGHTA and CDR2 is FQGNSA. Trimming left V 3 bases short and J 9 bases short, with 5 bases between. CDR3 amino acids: CASSLGRELFF. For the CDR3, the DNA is TGTGCCAGCAGCTTGGGTCGGGAGCTGTTTTTT.

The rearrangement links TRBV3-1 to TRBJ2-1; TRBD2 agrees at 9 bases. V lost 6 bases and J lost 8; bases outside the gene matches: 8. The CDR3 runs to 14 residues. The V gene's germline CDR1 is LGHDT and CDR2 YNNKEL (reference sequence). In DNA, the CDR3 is TGTGCCAGCAGTCTAGCGGGGATTGAGGATGAGCAGTTCTTC. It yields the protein CASSLAGIEDEQFF.

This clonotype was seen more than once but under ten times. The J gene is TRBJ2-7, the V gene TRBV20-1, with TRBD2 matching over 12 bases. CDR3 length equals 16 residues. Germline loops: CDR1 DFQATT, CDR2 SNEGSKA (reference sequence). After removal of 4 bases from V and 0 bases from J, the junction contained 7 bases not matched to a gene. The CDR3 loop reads CSAMTTTSGSSYEQYV. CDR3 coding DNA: TGCAGTGCTATGACTACGACTAGCGGGAGCTCCTACGAGCAGTACGTC.

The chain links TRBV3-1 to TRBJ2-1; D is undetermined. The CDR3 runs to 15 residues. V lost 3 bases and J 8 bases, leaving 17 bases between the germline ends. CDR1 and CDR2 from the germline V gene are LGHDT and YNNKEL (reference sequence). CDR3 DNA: TGTGCCAGCAGCCAGTCGCGGCCCCAAGGGCATGAGCAGTTCTTC. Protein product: CASSQSRPQGHEQFF.

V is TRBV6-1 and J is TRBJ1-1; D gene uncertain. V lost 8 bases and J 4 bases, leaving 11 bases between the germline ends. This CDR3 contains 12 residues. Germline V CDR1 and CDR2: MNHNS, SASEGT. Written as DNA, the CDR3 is TGTGCCAGCTCCTGGGATGGCACTGAAGCTTTCTTT. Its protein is CASSWDGTEAFF.

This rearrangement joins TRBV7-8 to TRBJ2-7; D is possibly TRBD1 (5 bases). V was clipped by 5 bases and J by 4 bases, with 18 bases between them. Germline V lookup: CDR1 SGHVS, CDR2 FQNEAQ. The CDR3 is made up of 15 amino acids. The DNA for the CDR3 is TGTGCCAGCAGCCCCTTAGGGGTCCCGAGGTACGAGCAGTACTTC. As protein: CASSPLGVPRYEQYF.

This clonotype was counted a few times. The CDR3 reads CASSSDTGARGNQPQHF. DNA for the CDR3: TGTGCCAGCAGCTCAGACACAGGGGCGCGAGGCAATCAGCCCCAGCATTTT. J is TRBJ1-5 and V is TRBV7-2; the match to TRBD1 covers 7 bases. CDR1 and CDR2 from the germline V gene are SGHTA and FQGNSA. With 4 bases clipped from V and 2 bases from J, the junction kept 11 bases outside the gene matches. The CDR3 runs to 17 residues.

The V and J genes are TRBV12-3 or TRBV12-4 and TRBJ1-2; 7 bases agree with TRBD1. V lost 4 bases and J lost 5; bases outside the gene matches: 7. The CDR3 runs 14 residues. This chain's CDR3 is CASSSGGDSYGYTF. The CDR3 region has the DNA TGTGCCAGCAGTTCGGGAGGGGACAGTTATGGCTACACCTTC.

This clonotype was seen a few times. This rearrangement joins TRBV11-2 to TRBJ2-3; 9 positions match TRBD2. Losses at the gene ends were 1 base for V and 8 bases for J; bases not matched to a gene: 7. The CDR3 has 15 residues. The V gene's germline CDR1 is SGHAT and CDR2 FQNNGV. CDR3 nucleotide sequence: TGTGCCAGCAGCTTAGGGGGACTAGCTTCCTTTACGCAGTATTTT. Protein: CASSLGGLASFTQYF.

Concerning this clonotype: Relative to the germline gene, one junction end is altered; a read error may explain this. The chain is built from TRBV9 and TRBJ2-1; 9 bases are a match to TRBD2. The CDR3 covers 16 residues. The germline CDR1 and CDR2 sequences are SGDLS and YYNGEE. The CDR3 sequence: CASSVVAGGLYNEKFF. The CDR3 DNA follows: TGTGCCAGCAGCGTAGTGGCGGGAGGGTTGTACAATGAGAAGTTCTTC.

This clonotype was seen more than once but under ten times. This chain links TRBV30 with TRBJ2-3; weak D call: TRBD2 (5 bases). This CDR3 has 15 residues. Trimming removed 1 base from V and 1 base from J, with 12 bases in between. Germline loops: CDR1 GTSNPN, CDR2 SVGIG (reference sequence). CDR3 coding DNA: TGTGCCTGGAGTGGGCCGGGATGGGGCACAGATACGCAGTATTTT. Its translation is CAWSGPGWGTDTQYF.

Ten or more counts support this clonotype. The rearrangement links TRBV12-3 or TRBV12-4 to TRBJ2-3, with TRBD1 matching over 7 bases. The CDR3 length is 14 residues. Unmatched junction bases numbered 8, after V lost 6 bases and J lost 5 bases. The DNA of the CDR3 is TGTGCCAGCAGCGTACAGGGGCCGAAAGATACGCAGTATTTT. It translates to CASSVQGPKDTQYF.

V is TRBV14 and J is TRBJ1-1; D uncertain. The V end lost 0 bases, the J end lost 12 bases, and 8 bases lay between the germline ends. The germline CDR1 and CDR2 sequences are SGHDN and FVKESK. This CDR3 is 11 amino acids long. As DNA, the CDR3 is TGTGCCAGCAGCCAAGATTCGATATCTTTCTTT. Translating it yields CASSQDSISFF.

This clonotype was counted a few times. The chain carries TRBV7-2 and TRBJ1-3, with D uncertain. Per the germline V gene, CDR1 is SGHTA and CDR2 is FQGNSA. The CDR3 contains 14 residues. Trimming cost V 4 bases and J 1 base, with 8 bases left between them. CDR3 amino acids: CASSSFRSGNTIYF. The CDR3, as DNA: TGTGCCAGCAGCTCCTTCCGATCTGGAAACACCATATATTTT.

DNA for the CDR3: TGTGCCAGCAGCCAAGAACCAGGGTTGGCAACTAATGAAAAACTGTTTTTT. Amino acids: CASSQEPGLATNEKLFF. The chain carries TRBV3-1 and TRBJ1-4; TRBD1 is a possible D gene (5 bases). V was trimmed by 0 bases and J by 0 bases, leaving 11 bases between them. The CDR3 loop spans 17 amino acids. Germline CDR1 is LGHDT and CDR2 is YNNKEL (reference sequence).

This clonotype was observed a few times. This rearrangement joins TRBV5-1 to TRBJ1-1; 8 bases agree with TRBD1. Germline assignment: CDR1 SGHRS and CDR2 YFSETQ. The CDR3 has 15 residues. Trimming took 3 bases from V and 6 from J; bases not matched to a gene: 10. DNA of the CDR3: TGCGCCAGCAGCTCACTACAGGGGGGAAGTTCTGAAGCTTTCTTT. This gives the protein CASSSLQGGSSEAFF.

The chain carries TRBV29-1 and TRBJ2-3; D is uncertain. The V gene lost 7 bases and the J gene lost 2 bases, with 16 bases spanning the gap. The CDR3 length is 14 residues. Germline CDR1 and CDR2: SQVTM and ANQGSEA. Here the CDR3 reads CSGRGSSFTDTQYF. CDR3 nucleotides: TGCAGCGGCCGAGGAAGTAGCTTCACAGATACGCAGTATTTT.

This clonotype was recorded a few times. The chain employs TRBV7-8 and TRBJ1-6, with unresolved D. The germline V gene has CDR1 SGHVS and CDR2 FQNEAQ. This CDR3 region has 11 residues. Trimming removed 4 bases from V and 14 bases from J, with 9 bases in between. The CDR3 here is CASSSSRALHF. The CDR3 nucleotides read TGTGCCAGCAGCTCAAGTCGGGCCCTCCACTTT. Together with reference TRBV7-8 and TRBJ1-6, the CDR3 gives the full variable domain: GAGVSQSPRYKVAKRGQDVALRCDPISGHVSLFWYQQALGQGPEFLTYFQNEAQLDKSGLPSDRFFAERPEGSVSTLKIQRTQQEDSAVYLCASSSSRALHFGNGTRLTVT.

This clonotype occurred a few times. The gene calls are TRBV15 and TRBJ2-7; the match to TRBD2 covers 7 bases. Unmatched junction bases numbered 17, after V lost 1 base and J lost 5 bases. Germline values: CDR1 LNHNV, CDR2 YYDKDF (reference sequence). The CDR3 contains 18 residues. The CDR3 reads CATSRVRSGAGVLHEQYF. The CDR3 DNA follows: TGTGCCACCAGCAGAGTAAGGAGTGGGGCGGGAGTCCTCCACGAGCAGTACTTC.

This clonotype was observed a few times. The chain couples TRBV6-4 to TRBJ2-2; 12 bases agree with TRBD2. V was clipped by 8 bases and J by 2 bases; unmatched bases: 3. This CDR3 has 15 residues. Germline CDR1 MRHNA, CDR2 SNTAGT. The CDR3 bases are TGTGCCAGCGCCGGACTAGCGGGAAACACCGGGGAGCTGTTTTTT. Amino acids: CASAGLAGNTGELFF.

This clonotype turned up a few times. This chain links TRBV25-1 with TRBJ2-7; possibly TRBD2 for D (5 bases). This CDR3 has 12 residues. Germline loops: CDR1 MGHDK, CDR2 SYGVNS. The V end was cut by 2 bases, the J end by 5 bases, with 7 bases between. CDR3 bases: TGTGCCAGCAGTGAAACCGGGAACGAGCAGTACTTC. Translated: CASSETGNEQYF.

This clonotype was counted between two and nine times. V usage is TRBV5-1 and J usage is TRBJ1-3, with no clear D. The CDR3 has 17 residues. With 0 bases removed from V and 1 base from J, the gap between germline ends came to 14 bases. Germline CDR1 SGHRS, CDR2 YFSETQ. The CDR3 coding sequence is TGCGCCAGCAGCTTGGCCTTGGCAGCCAAATCTGGAAACACCATATATTTT. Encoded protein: CASSLALAAKSGNTIYF.

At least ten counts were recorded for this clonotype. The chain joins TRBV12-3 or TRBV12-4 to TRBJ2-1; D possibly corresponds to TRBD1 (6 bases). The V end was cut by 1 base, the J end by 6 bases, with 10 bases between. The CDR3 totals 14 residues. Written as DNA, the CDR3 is TGTGCCAGCAGTTTAGTTCTACAGGGCAATGAGCAGTTCTTC. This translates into CASSLVLQGNEQFF.

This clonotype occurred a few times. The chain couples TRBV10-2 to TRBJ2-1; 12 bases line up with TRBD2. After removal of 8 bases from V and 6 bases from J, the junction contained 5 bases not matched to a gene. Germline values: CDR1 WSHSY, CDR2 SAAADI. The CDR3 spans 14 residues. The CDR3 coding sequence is TGCGCCAGCGGCCTAGCGGGAGGGGTCAATGAGCAGTTCTTC. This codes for CASGLAGGVNEQFF.

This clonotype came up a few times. CDR3 region: CASSTQSGELFF. For the CDR3, the DNA is TGTGCCAGCAGCACCCAATCCGGGGAGCTGTTTTTT. The chain couples TRBV11-2 to TRBJ2-2, with unresolved D. The CDR3 covers 12 residues. CDR1 and CDR2 (germline): SGHAT, FQNNGV. Trimming removed 5 bases at V and 6 bases at J, with 7 bases between.

DNA for the CDR3: TGTGCCAGCAGCCACAAGGCGGGAGTAGTAGATACGCAGTATTTT. Protein: CASSHKAGVVDTQYF. This chain uses TRBV4-2 with TRBJ2-3; TRBD2 agrees at 7 bases. Germline V gene data show CDR1 as LGHNA and CDR2 as YNFKEQ. Trimming cost V 3 bases and J 5 bases; bases outside gene matches: 8. The CDR3 is made up of 15 amino acids.